One sample yielded the 2 T cell receptor beta chains listed below, sequenced in a study of blood T cell repertoires in COVID-19. Sequencing was performed with immunoSEQ multiplex PCR; in TCRdb, only in-frame clones are kept and a portion is missing. Counted here are 200,000 or so clones, 75% to 90% occurring once; the ten biggest clones make up over 3.5%. The specimen sequenced was PBMCs or T cells enriched from blood (not recorded which). Every receptor here comes from a woman in her 30s who had been exposed to COVID-19.

This clone occurred once. This chain connects TRBV18 to TRBJ2-7; 7 bases line up with TRBD2. The V and J ends lost 2 bases and 3 bases, in that order; junction bases with no gene match: 4. The CDR3 runs to 14 residues. Germline CDR1 KGHSH, CDR2 LQKENI. The CDR3 DNA sequence: TGTGCCAGCTCACCAGGGGGGGGAATCTACGAGCAGTACTTC. This translates into CASSPGGGIYEQYF.

With respect to this clone: Other nucleotide sequences in the sample specify the same CDR3. V gene TRBV9 combines with J gene TRBJ2-1; D gene unclear. V was trimmed by 0 bases and J by 0 bases, leaving 4 bases between them. The CDR3 has 14 residues. Germline loops: CDR1 SGDLS, CDR2 YYNGEE. The CDR3: CASSVGGSYNEQFF. The DNA for the CDR3 is TGTGCCAGCAGCGTAGGCGGCTCCTACAATGAGCAGTTCTTC.